This T cell receptor beta chain was profiled in a study of STAT5B mutations in CD4+ large granular lymphocyte leukemia. General study points: No patients shared main leukemic clonotypes, though about 24% appeared at low frequency elsewhere. 8/27 top patient clones versus 2/35 control clones were TRBV06-family.

Assay: immunoSEQ multiplex PCR; the TCRdb copy retains only in-frame clones and omits some. The sample holds some 35,000 clones, roughly 76% seen once. The CDR3 is 14 amino acids. V was trimmed by 4 bases and J by 0 bases, leaving 10 bases between them. Germline V CDR1 and CDR2: SGHNT, YYREEE (reference sequence). With regard to this clone: As yet, its antigen is unknown.

The clonotype originates from a human donor in good health. The sequenced material came from CD4+ T cells from blood buffy coats. V is TRBV5-4 and J is TRBJ1-2; possible D gene TRBD1, 5 bases. DNA for the CDR3: TGTGCCAGCAGCGGGGGGACGGCTAACTATGGCTACACCTTC. It encodes CASSGGTANYGYTF.